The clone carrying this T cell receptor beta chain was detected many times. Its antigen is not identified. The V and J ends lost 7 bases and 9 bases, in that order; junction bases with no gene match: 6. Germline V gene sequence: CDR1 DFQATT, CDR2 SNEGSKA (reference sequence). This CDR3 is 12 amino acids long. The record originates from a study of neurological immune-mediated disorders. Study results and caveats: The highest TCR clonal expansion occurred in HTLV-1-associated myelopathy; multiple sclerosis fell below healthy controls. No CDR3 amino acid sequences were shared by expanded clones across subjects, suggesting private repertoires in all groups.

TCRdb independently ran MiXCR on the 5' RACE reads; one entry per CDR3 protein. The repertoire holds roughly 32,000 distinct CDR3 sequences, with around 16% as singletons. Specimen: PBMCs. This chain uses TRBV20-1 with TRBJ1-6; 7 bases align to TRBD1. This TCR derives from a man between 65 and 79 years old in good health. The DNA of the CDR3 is TGCAGTGTAGATAGGGGGCTTTCACCCCTCCACTTT. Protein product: CSVDRGLSPLHF.